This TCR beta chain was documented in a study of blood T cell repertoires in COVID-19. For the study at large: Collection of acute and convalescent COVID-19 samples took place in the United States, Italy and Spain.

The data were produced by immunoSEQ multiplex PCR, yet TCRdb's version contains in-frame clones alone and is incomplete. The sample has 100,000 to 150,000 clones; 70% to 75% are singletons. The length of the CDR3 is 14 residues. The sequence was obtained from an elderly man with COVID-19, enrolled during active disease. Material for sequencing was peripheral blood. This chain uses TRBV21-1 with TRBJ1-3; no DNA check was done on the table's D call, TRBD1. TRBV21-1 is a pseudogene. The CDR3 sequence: CASSYRASGNTIYF. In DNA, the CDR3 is TGTGCCAGCAGCTACAGGGCCTCTGGAAACACCATATATTTT.